This T cell receptor (beta chain) was recovered during a study of blood T cells in healthy people across ages. Using a J-beta primer mix together with a sample-barcoded 5' primer, a second PCR was run for about 7 to 12 cycles. A single record per CDR3 protein comes from TCRdb applying MiXCR to the 5' RACE reads. Of roughly 650,000 distinct CDR3 sequences in the sample, about 30% were seen once. Germline CDR1 MNHEY, CDR2 SVGEGT. The CDR3 sequence is 16 residues long. After removal of 0 bases from V and 8 bases from J, the junction contained 7 bases not matched to a gene. The chain has TRBV6-2 or TRBV6-3 and TRBJ1-4; TRBD1 matches at 9 bases. Sequences were obtained from blood. The sequence came from an elderly woman in good health. CDR3 coding DNA: TGTGCCAGCAGTTACTCGGGGGACAGGGTGAGAGAAAAACTGTTTTTT. Translated: CASSYSGDRVREKLFF.